This passage covers 20 T cell receptor beta chains from one sample sequenced in a study of shared T cell receptors in the human thymus. Produced via immunoSEQ multiplex PCR; TCRdb's table is partial and in-frame only. Found here are some 760,000 clones, 80% to 90% of them singletons; the top ten hold under 0.012%. These same records also appear under a second study, on human thymus T cells.

The sample consisted of thymocytes. The receptor set was obtained from a girl under three years old with a congenital heart defect.

Written as DNA, the CDR3 is TGCGCCAGCAGCCAAGCTAAGGGACAGGTGGTTATGAACACTGAAGCTTTCTTT. Encoded protein: CASSQAKGQVVMNTEAFF. The rearrangement joins TRBV4-1 to TRBJ1-1; 8 bases match TRBD1. CDR3 length equals 18 residues. Germline V gene sequence: CDR1 MGHRA, CDR2 YSYEKL. Trimming cost V 1 base and J 0 bases; bases outside gene matches: 10.

This rearrangement joins TRBV5-6 to TRBJ1-1, with D perhaps matching TRBD1 (5 bases). Germline-derived CDR1 and CDR2 are SGHDT and YYEEEE. The germline V and J ends were trimmed by 3 bases and 2 bases, with 8 bases remaining between them. CDR3 length equals 13 residues. In nucleotides, the CDR3 is TGTGCCAGCAGCTCGACAGCCAACACTGAAGCTTTCTTT. Amino acid sequence: CASSSTANTEAFF.

The chain couples TRBV10-3 to TRBJ1-3; D remains ambiguous. This CDR3 contains 14 residues. V dropped 10 bases and J dropped 2 bases, with 15 bases sitting between them. In germline, CDR1 is ENHRY, CDR2 SYGVKD. CDR3 in amino acids: CATGRECAGNTIYF. Written as DNA, the CDR3 is TGTGCCACGGGCCGGGAGTGTGCTGGAAACACCATATATTTT.

The CDR3 here is CANNRENYGYTF. Here the CDR3 DNA reads TGTGCCAACAACAGGGAGAACTATGGCTACACCTTC. This sequence joins TRBV2 and TRBJ1-2; TRBD1 might be the D (6 bases). Germline CDR1 is SNHLY and CDR2 is FYNNEI. V lost 10 bases, J lost 2 bases, and 11 bases lay in between. This CDR3 is built from 12 residues.

This rearrangement joins TRBV2 to TRBJ1-5, with D perhaps TRBD1 (5 bases). The CDR3 length is 17 residues. Germline V CDR1 and CDR2: SNHLY, FYNNEI. The germline V and J ends were trimmed by 4 bases and 0 bases, with 16 bases remaining between them. The CDR3 region is CASSVIQDLVSNQPQHF. In nucleotides, the CDR3 is TGTGCCAGCAGTGTTATACAGGATCTAGTTAGCAATCAGCCCCAGCATTTT.

This sequence joins TRBV5-5 and TRBJ1-1, with 7 bases fitting TRBD1. Per germline, CDR1 SGHKS and CDR2 YYEKEE (reference sequence). The CDR3 is 17 residues long. J lost 0 bases, V lost 3 bases, and 11 bases had no gene match. DNA of the CDR3: TGTGCCAGCAGCTCTCAGGGGACAGACTGCATGAACACTGAAGCTTTCTTT. Its translation is CASSSQGTDCMNTEAFF.

The rearrangement joins TRBV28 to TRBJ1-2; D gene ambiguous. The CDR3 runs 12 residues. Germline V gene data show CDR1 as MDHEN and CDR2 as SYDVKM. The germline V and J ends were trimmed by 3 bases and 5 bases, with 7 bases remaining between them. The CDR3 protein is CASSFRGYGYTF. CDR3 DNA sequence: TGTGCCAGCAGTTTCCGGGGTTATGGCTACACCTTC.

J is TRBJ2-2 and V is TRBV7-8; a possible D gene is TRBD2 (7 bases). V shed 4 bases and J shed 0 bases, with 21 bases lying between them. This CDR3 is built from 19 residues. Germline V CDR1 and CDR2: SGHVS, FQNEAQ. For the CDR3, the DNA is TGTGCCAGCAGCTACCTGGGGGGGGCGCAGCCCGCGAACACCGGGGAGCTGTTTTTT. Protein product: CASSYLGGAQPANTGELFF.

This clone was found a few times. The rearrangement joins TRBV10-3 to TRBJ2-3; 8 nucleotides agree with TRBD2. The ends lost 3 bases at V and 3 bases at J; junction bases unmatched: 5. The CDR3 runs to 15 residues. CDR1 is ENHRY and CDR2 is SYGVKD in the germline V gene. The CDR3 region has the DNA TGTGCCATCAGTGATCGGGGGGGCTTAACAGATACGCAGTATTTT. This encodes CAISDRGGLTDTQYF.

This chain's CDR3 is CASSVGPNRVLWYGYTF. As DNA, the CDR3 is TGTGCCAGCAGCGTAGGGCCCAATCGGGTTCTCTGGTATGGCTACACCTTC. The chain recombines TRBV9 with TRBJ1-2; D ambiguous. The V gene's germline CDR1 is SGDLS and CDR2 YYNGEE. This CDR3 is built from 17 residues. V gave up 0 bases and J gave up 5 bases, with 20 bases separating them.

The gene calls are TRBV5-1 and TRBJ1-1, with D maybe TRBD1 (6 bases). Trimming left V 3 bases short and J 6 bases short, with 12 bases between. Germline assignment: CDR1 SGHRS and CDR2 YFSETQ. This CDR3 region has 13 residues. The CDR3 DNA reads TGCGCCAGCAGCTATAGACAGGCCGCTGAAGCTTTCTTT. As protein: CASSYRQAAEAFF.

This clone was seen only a few times. The V and J genes are TRBV5-6 and TRBJ1-2; D not certain. The V end lost 0 bases, the J end lost 7 bases, and 10 bases lay between the germline ends. The length of the CDR3 is 13 residues. The V gene's germline CDR1 is SGHDT and CDR2 YYEEEE. CDR3 loop: CASSLGVGLGYTF. The CDR3 DNA is TGTGCCAGCAGCTTGGGAGTTGGACTTGGCTACACCTTC.

The chain recombines TRBV27 with TRBJ1-2; TRBD1 matches at 8 bases. The length of the CDR3 is 14 residues. J was trimmed by 4 bases and V by 5 bases; bases with no gene match: 6. The V gene's germline CDR1 is MNHEY and CDR2 SMNVEV (reference sequence). CDR3 in amino acids: CASSKRQGTYGYTF. The CDR3, as DNA: TGTGCCAGCAGTAAAAGACAGGGGACCTATGGCTACACCTTC.

The genes are TRBV5-1 and TRBJ1-1, with TRBD1 matching over 11 bases. The V gene end was trimmed by 5 bases and the J gene end by 6 bases; junction bases not matched to a gene: 6. This CDR3 is 14 amino acids long. Germline values: CDR1 SGHRS, CDR2 YFSETQ. The CDR3 DNA follows: TGCGCCAGCAGGCCGGGACAGGGGGTCGCTGAAGCTTTCTTT. As protein: CASRPGQGVAEAFF.

This chain joins TRBV7-2 and TRBJ2-7; TRBD2 aligns across 9 bases. This CDR3 is built from 15 residues. V gave up 4 bases and J gave up 3 bases; unmatched junction bases: 7. CDR1 and CDR2 from the germline V gene are SGHTA and FQGNSA. CDR3 amino acids: CASSSSGGRDYEQYF. CDR3 coding DNA: TGTGCCAGCAGCTCGAGCGGGGGGCGGGACTACGAGCAGTACTTC.

The sample holds one count of this clone. The chain combines TRBV5-4 with TRBJ1-1, with TRBD1 identical over 9 bases. CDR1 is SGHNT and CDR2 is YYREEE in the germline V gene (reference sequence). V gave up 4 bases and J gave up 2 bases; unmatched junction bases: 9. The CDR3 spans 16 residues. This chain's CDR3 is CASSPRQGVLNTEAFF. The DNA of the CDR3 is TGTGCCAGCAGCCCTCGACAGGGGGTCCTAAACACTGAAGCTTTCTTT.

The CDR3 DNA reads TGTGCCAGCAGTCTCGGACAGGGAGCACCCCTCCACTTT. Residues: CASSLGQGAPLHF. The chain couples TRBV28 to TRBJ1-6, with TRBD1 matching over 8 bases. With V trimmed by 5 bases and J by 11 bases, 5 bases remained unmatched. The CDR3 runs 13 residues. CDR1 and CDR2 from the germline V gene are MDHEN and SYDVKM.

Written as DNA, the CDR3 is TGTGCCAGCAGCTCCCCCCGACAGGGAATAGATTACGAGCAGTACTTC. As protein: CASSSPRQGIDYEQYF. The rearrangement links TRBV7-9 to TRBJ2-7; 7 bases line up with TRBD1. V shed 4 bases, J shed 4 bases, and the junction held 13 bases outside the gene matches. The CDR3 has 16 residues. Germline V CDR1 and CDR2: SEHNR, FQNEAQ (reference sequence).

The gene calls are TRBV27 and TRBJ2-5; 9 nucleotides match TRBD1. CDR3 size: 15 residues. Unmatched junction bases numbered 5, after V lost 5 bases and J lost 1 base. The germline gives CDR1 MNHEY, CDR2 SMNVEV (reference sequence). CDR3 residues: CASSILTGGQETQYF. In DNA form, the CDR3 reads TGTGCCAGCAGTATCCTGACAGGGGGCCAAGAGACCCAGTACTTC.

The V gene is TRBV5-1, the J gene TRBJ2-2; D remains ambiguous. CDR3 length: 16 amino acids. Trimming took 2 bases from V and 4 from J, leaving 15 bases between them. Germline-derived CDR1 and CDR2 are SGHRS and YFSETQ. The CDR3 spells CASSFGQTTPTGELFF. The CDR3 nucleotides are TGCGCCAGCAGCTTTGGCCAGACAACCCCCACCGGGGAGCTGTTTTTT.